One T cell receptor (beta chain) is described in this entry. This sample is drawn from a study of blood T cell repertoires in COVID-19. Study information: Samples taken during acute and convalescent COVID-19 were collected in the United States, Italy and Spain. Sample material is recorded as cDNA or gDNA derived from T cells, B-cell-depleted T cells, or PBMCs.

The CDR3 runs 12 residues. Per the germline V gene, CDR1 is LGHDT and CDR2 is YNNKEL (reference sequence). V lost 4 bases and J lost 6, with 10 bases in between. Method: immunoSEQ multiplex PCR; TCRdb's copy keeps in-frame clones and lacks some. The table shows approximately 300,000 clones, with about 89% occurring only once. The chain is built from TRBV3-1 (or the pseudogene TRBV3-2) and TRBJ2-7; D is uncertain. Material for sequencing was peripheral blood. The source is a man younger than 35 who had recovered from COVID-19. The CDR3 DNA reads as TGTGCCAGCAGCCGTGACTGGGTCGAGCAGTACTTC. This codes for CASSRDWVEQYF.